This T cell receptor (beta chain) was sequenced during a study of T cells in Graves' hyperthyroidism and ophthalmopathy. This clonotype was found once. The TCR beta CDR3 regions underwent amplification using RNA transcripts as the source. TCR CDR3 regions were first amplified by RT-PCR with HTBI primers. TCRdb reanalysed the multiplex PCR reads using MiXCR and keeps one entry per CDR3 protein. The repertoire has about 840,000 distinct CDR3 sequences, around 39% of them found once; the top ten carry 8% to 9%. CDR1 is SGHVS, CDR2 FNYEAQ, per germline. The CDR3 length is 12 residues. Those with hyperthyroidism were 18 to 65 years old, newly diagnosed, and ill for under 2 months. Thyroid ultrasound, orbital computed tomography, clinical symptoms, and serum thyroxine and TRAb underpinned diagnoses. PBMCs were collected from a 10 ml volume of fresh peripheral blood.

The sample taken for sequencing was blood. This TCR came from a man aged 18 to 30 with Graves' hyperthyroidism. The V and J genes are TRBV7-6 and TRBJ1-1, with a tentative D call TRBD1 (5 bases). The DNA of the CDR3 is TGTGCTAGTTATGGGACGGACACTGAAGCTTTCTTT. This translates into CASYGTDTEAFF.